Detailed here is one T cell receptor (beta chain). Repertoires were generated with immunoSEQ multiplex PCR, while TCRdb's copy carries only in-frame clones and drops some. Of about 230,000 clones listed, 88% are singletons. The study assigned cohorts using participant-reported clinical history. This record comes from a study of blood T cell repertoires in COVID-19. Across the whole study: Whether acute or convalescent, the COVID-19 samples came from the United States, Italy and Spain.

This CDR3 spans 11 amino acids. Trimming took 5 bases from V and 4 from J, leaving 5 bases between them. This receptor was obtained from a woman between 40 and 55 years old with acute COVID-19. Sequencing was carried out using PBMCs or T cells enriched from blood (not recorded which). The chain recombines TRBV12-3 or TRBV12-4 with TRBJ2-5; D unclear. CDR3 in DNA: TGTGCCAGCAGTGAGCGAGAGACCCAGTACTTC. Protein: CASSERETQYF.